This passage covers 12 T cell receptor beta chains from one sample sequenced in a study of control samples from healthy donors and cancer patients. Clones were read by immunoSEQ multiplex PCR, and TCRdb kept only the in-frame ones, dropping some. The sample holds roughly 59,000 clones; more than 85% are singletons and the top ten take 1.7%. The sequencing sample was made of PBMCs. These receptors came from a man in his forties with colorectal cancer.

The sample holds one count of this clone. The CDR3 DNA sequence: TGCAGCGTAGGACAGGGGGCCTACGAGCAGTACTTC. Amino acids: CSVGQGAYEQYF. The rearrangement uses TRBV29-1 and TRBJ2-7; 10 bases agree with TRBD1. Trimming cost V 6 bases and J 2 bases; bases outside gene matches: 1. Germline CDR1 is SQVTM and CDR2 is ANQGSEA. The CDR3 is 12 residues long.

The chain couples TRBV10-2 to TRBJ2-3, with 10 nucleotides matching TRBD2. With 0 bases clipped from V and 6 bases from J, the junction kept 9 bases outside the gene matches. The CDR3 totals 17 residues. Looked up from germline, CDR1 is WSHSY and CDR2 is SAAADI. CDR3 in amino acids: CASSESVSGGTRDTQYF. The CDR3 DNA sequence: TGCGCCAGCAGTGAGTCTGTTAGCGGGGGGACTAGGGATACGCAGTATTTT.

The chain recombines TRBV6-5 with TRBJ2-6; perhaps D is TRBD1 or TRBD2 (6 bases each). CDR1 MNHEY and CDR2 SVGAGI come from the germline V gene. The CDR3 has 15 amino acids. With 6 bases removed from V and 0 bases from J, the gap between germline ends came to 9 bases. The CDR3 loop reads CASREGGSGANVLTF. The CDR3 bases are TGTGCCAGCAGGGAGGGGGGCTCTGGGGCCAACGTCCTGACTTTC.

The chain employs TRBV7-3 and TRBJ1-6; maybe TRBD1 (6 bases). With 4 bases removed from V and 9 bases from J, the gap between germline ends came to 13 bases. Germline V gives CDR1 SGHTA, CDR2 FQGTGA. The length of the CDR3 is 14 residues. The CDR3 loop reads CASSYRGRGSPLHF. CDR3 DNA sequence: TGTGCCAGCAGCTACCGGGGCAGGGGTTCACCCCTCCACTTT.

The J gene is TRBJ1-1, the V gene TRBV19; perhaps TRBD1 as D (5 bases). CDR3 length equals 14 residues. Trimming left V 3 bases short and J 1 base short, with 9 bases between. CDR1 is LNHDA, CDR2 SQIVND, per germline (reference sequence). CDR3 in amino acids: CASSIGHSNTEAFF. CDR3 DNA: TGTGCCAGTAGTATTGGACACTCGAACACTGAAGCTTTCTTT.

This clone came up a few times. The CDR3 reads CASSPGLGLTYEQYF. The CDR3 DNA reads as TGTGCCAGCAGCCCAGGGTTGGGGTTAACCTACGAGCAGTACTTC. The rearrangement links TRBV7-2 to TRBJ2-7; a weak D match, TRBD1 (5 bases). The germline V gene encodes CDR1 SGHTA and CDR2 FQGNSA. Trimming pared 5 bases from V and 2 bases from J, leaving 16 bases between. The CDR3 contains 15 residues.

The rearrangement links TRBV9 to TRBJ1-1; unclear D gene. Trimming left V 5 bases short and J 0 bases short, with 11 bases between. Looked up from germline, CDR1 is SGDLS and CDR2 is YYNGEE. The CDR3 loop spans 14 amino acids. The DNA for the CDR3 is TGTGCCAGCAGTGTTTACAGCATGAACACTGAAGCTTTCTTT. It specifies CASSVYSMNTEAFF.

This clone was found once. This chain connects TRBV5-1 to TRBJ2-5, with TRBD2 identical over 14 bases. The germline CDR1 and CDR2 sequences are SGHRS and YFSETQ. The CDR3 contains 18 residues. Trimming at V came to 0 bases and at J to 1 base, leaving 5 bases not matched to a gene. For the CDR3, the DNA is TGCGCCAGCAGCTTGGGGGGACTAGCGGGGGCCTCCCAAGAGACCCAGTACTTC. Translating it yields CASSLGGLAGASQETQYF.

The rearrangement joins TRBV27 to TRBJ2-7; D is ambiguous. Trimming took 2 bases from V and 5 from J, leaving 10 bases between them. The CDR3 is made up of 13 amino acids. Germline V gene sequence: CDR1 MNHEY, CDR2 SMNVEV (reference sequence). The DNA for the CDR3 is TGTGCCAGCAGTTTAGCTGGAGCTGACGAGCAGTACTTC. Residues: CASSLAGADEQYF.

The genes are TRBV5-1 and TRBJ2-1, with D possibly being TRBD1 (5 bases). Germline lookup yields CDR1 SGHRS and CDR2 YFSETQ. The germline V and J ends were trimmed by 0 bases and 9 bases, with 7 bases remaining between them. The CDR3 runs to 12 residues. CDR3 sequence (DNA): TGCGCCAGCAGCTTGGAGCAGGGTGAGCAGTTCTTC. Encoded protein: CASSLEQGEQFF.

This rearrangement joins TRBV6-5 to TRBJ2-1; TRBD1 is a possible D gene (7 bases). Per germline, CDR1 MNHEY and CDR2 SVGAGI. This CDR3 spans 14 amino acids. Deletions cut 7 bases from V and 4 bases from J, with 14 bases between. The CDR3 DNA sequence: TGTGCCAGCATGGCGGGACAGCCTTACAATGAGCAGTTCTTC. Protein sequence: CASMAGQPYNEQFF.

This clone was detected only a few times. The rearrangement links TRBV7-3 to TRBJ2-1, with TRBD2 matching over 13 bases. The germline V gene encodes CDR1 SGHTA and CDR2 FQGTGA. The length of the CDR3 is 15 residues. The V segment lost 5 bases and the J segment 6 bases; nucleotides outside the gene matches: 4. The CDR3 sequence: CASSPRLAGGNEQFF. The DNA for the CDR3 is TGTGCCAGCAGCCCTAGACTAGCGGGGGGCAATGAGCAGTTCTTC.